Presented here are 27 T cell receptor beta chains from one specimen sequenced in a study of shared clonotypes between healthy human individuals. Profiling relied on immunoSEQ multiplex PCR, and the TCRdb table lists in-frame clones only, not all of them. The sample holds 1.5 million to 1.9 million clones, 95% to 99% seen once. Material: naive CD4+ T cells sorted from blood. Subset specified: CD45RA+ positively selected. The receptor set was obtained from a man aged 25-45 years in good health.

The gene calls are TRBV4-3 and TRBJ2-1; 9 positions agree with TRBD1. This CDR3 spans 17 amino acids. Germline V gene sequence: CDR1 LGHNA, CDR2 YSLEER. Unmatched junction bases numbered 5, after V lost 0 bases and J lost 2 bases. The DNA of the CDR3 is TGCGCCAGCAGCCAAGAGTCAGGACAGGGGCCCTACAATGAGCAGTTCTTC. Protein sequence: CASSQESGQGPYNEQFF.

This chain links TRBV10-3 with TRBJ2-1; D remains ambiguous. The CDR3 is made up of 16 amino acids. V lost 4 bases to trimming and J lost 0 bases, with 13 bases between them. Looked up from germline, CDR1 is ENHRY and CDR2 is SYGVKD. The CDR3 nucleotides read TGTGCCATCAGTGTAGGTAGAGAGAGCTCCTACAATGAGCAGTTCTTC. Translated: CAISVGRESSYNEQFF.

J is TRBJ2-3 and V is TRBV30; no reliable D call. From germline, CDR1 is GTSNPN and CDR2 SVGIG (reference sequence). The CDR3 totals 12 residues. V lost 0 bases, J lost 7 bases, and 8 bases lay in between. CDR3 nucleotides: TGTGCCTGGAGTGTAAGGCGGCATACGCAGTATTTT. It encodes CAWSVRRHTQYF. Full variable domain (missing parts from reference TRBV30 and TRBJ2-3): SQTIHQWPATLVQPVGSPLSLECTVEGTSNPNLYWYRQAAGRGLQLLFYSVGIGQISSEVPQNLSASRPQDRQFILSSKKLLLSDSGFYLCAWSVRRHTQYFGPGTRLTVL.

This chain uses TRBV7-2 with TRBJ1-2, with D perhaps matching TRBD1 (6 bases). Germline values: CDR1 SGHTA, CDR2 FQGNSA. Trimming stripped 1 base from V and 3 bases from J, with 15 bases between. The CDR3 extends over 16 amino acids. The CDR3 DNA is TGTGCCAGCAGCTTAGTTTGGGGGCGGGTGGACTATGGCTACACCTTC. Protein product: CASSLVWGRVDYGYTF.

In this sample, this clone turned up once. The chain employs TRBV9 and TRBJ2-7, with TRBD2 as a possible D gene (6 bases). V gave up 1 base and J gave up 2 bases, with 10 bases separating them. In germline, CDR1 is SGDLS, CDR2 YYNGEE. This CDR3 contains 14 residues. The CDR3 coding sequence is TGTGCCAGCAGCGTATTAGCGGCTACCTACGAGCAGTACTTC. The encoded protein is CASSVLAATYEQYF.

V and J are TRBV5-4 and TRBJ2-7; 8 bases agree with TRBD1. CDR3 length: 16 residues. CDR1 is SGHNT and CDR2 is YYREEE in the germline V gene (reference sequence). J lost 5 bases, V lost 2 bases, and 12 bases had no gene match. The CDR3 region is CASSLVQGARGNEQYF. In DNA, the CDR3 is TGTGCCAGCAGCTTAGTCCAGGGGGCGCGAGGGAACGAGCAGTACTTC.

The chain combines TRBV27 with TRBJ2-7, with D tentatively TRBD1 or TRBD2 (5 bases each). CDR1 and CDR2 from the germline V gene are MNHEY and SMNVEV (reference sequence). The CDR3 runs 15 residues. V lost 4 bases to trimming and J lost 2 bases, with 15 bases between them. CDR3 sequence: CASSSTGTRTYEQYF. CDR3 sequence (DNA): TGTGCCAGCAGTTCCACCGGGACGAGAACCTACGAGCAGTACTTC.

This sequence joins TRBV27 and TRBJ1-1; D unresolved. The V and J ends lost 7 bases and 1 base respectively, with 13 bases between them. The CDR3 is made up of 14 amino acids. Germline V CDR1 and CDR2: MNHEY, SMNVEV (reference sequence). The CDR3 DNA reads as TGTGCCAGCACCGAATACGTTGGGAACACTGAAGCTTTCTTT. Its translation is CASTEYVGNTEAFF.

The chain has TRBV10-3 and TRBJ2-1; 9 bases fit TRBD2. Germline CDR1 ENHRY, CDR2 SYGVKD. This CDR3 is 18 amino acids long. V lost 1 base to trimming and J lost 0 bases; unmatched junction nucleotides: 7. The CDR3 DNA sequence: TGTGCCATCAGTGAGTTCGCTAGCGGGATCGGCTCCTACAATGAGCAGTTCTTC. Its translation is CAISEFASGIGSYNEQFF.

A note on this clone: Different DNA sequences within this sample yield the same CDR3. Here the CDR3 reads CASSSGTGSEKLFF. The CDR3 region has the DNA TGCGCCAGCAGCTCGGGGACAGGGAGTGAAAAACTGTTTTTT. V gene TRBV5-1 combines with J gene TRBJ1-4, with 9 bases aligning to TRBD1. Trimming at V came to 3 bases and at J to 7 bases, leaving 4 bases not matched to a gene. The CDR3 runs to 14 residues. Germline-derived CDR1 and CDR2 are SGHRS and YFSETQ.

The CDR3 DNA is TGTGCCAGCAGTTCCGCGTTGCACAGGGGCTCCGAGCAGTACTTC. Amino acids: CASSSALHRGSEQYF. The chain is built from TRBV6-1 and TRBJ2-7; 7 bases fit TRBD1. V trimming: 5 bases; J trimming: 6 bases; junction bases outside the gene matches: 13. This CDR3 is built from 15 residues. Germline V gene sequence: CDR1 MNHNS, CDR2 SASEGT.

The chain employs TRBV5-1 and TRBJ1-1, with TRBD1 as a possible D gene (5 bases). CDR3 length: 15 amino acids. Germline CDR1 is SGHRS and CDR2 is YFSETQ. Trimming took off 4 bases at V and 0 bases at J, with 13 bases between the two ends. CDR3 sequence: CASSPGRSLNTEAFF. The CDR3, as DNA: TGCGCCAGCAGCCCGGGACGGTCGCTGAACACTGAAGCTTTCTTT.

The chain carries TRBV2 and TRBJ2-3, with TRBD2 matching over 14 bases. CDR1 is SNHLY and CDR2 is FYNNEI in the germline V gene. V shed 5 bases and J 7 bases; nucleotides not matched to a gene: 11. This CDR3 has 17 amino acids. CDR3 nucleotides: TGTGCCAGCAGTTCACGACTAGCGGGAGGGCCAGGGCATACGCAGTATTTT. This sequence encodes CASSSRLAGGPGHTQYF.

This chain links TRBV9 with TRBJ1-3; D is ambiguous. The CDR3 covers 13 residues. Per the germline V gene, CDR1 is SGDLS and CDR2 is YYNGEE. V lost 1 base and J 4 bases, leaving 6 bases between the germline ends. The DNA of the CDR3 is TGTGCCAGCAGCGTAACAGTCGGAAACACCATATATTTT. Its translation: CASSVTVGNTIYF.

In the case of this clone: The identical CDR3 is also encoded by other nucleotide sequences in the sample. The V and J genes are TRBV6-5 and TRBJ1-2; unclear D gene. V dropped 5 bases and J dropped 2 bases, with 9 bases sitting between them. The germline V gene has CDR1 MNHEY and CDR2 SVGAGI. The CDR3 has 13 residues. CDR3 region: CASSRTVNYGYTF. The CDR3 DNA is TGTGCCAGCAGTAGGACGGTGAACTATGGCTACACCTTC.

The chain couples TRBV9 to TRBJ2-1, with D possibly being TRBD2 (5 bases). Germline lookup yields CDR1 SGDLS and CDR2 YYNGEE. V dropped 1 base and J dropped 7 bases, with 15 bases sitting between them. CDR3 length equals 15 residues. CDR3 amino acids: CASSVSDGMRNEQFF. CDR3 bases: TGTGCCAGCAGCGTAAGTGACGGGATGAGAAATGAGCAGTTCTTC.

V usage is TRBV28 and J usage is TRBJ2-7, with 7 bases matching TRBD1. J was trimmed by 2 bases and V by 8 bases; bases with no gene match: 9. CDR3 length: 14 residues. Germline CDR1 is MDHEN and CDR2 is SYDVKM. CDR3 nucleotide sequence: TGTGCCAGCCTCCCTCCGGGACAGACCTACGAGCAGTACTTC. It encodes CASLPPGQTYEQYF.

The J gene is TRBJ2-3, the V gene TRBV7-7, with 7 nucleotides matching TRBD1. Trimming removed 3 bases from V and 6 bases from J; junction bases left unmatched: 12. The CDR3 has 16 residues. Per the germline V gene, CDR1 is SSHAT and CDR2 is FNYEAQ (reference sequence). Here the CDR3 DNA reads TGTGCCAGCAGCTTCAGGGGGTCCCCCCCGTACGATACGCAGTATTTT. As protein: CASSFRGSPPYDTQYF.

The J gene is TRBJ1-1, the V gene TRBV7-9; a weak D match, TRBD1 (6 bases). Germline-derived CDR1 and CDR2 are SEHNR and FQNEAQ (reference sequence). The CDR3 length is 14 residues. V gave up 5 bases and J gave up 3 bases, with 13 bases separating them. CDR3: CASSQNRVYTEAFF. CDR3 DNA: TGTGCCAGCAGCCAAAACAGGGTCTACACTGAAGCTTTCTTT.

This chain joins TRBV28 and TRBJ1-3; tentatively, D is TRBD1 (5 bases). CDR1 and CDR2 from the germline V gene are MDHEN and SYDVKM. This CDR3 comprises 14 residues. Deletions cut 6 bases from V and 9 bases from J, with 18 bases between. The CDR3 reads CASSSGGGRGTIYF. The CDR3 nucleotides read TGTGCCAGCAGCTCTGGGGGAGGACGGGGCACCATATATTTT.

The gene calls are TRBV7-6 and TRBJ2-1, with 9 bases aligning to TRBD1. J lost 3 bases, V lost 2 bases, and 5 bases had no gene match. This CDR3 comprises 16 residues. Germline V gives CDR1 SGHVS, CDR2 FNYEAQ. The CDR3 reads CASSLRVGQGYNEQFF. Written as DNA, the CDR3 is TGTGCCAGCAGCTTACGCGTGGGACAGGGCTACAATGAGCAGTTCTTC.

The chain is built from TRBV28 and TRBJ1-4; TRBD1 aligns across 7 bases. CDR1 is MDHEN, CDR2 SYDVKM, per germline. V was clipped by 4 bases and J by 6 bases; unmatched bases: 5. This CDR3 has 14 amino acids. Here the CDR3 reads CASSSRGTHEKLFF. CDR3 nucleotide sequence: TGTGCCAGCAGTTCCAGGGGGACTCATGAAAAACTGTTTTTT.

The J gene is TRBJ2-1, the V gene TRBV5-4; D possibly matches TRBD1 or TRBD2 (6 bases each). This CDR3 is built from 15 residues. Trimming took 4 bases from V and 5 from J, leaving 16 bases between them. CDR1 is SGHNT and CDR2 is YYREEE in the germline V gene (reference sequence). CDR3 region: CASSDSRGLHNEQFF. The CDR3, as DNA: TGTGCCAGCAGCGACTCCCGGGGGCTCCACAATGAGCAGTTCTTC.

This CDR3 reads CASSATGGANTEAFF. The DNA of the CDR3 is TGTGCCAGCAGCGCCACGGGGGGGGCGAACACTGAAGCTTTCTTT. This rearrangement joins TRBV9 to TRBJ1-1; D possibly corresponds to TRBD1 (6 bases). The V end was cut by 3 bases, the J end by 1 base, with 13 bases between. The CDR3 runs 15 residues. Germline lookup yields CDR1 SGDLS and CDR2 YYNGEE.

CDR3 nucleotides: TGTGCCAGCGCGACTACGGCTGGACTCGGAAACACCATATATTTT. Protein: CASATTAGLGNTIYF. The chain carries TRBV7-8 and TRBJ1-3; D is unresolved. Looked up from germline, CDR1 is SGHVS and CDR2 is FQNEAQ. V was shortened by 8 bases and J by 4 bases, with 18 bases between the two germline ends. This CDR3 comprises 15 residues.

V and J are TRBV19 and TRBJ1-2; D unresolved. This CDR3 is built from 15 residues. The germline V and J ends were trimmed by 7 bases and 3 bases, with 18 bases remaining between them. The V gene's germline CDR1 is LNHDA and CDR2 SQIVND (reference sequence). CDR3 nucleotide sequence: TGTGCCAGTACCCCCCATAAGACGAGATACTATGGCTACACCTTC. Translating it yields CASTPHKTRYYGYTF.

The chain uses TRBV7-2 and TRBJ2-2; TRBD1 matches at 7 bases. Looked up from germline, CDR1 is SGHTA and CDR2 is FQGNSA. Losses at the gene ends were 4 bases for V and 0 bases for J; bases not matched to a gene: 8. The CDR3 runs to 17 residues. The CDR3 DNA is TGTGCCAGCAGCTCGCCCACGGGACAGACGAACACCGGGGAGCTGTTTTTT. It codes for CASSSPTGQTNTGELFF.